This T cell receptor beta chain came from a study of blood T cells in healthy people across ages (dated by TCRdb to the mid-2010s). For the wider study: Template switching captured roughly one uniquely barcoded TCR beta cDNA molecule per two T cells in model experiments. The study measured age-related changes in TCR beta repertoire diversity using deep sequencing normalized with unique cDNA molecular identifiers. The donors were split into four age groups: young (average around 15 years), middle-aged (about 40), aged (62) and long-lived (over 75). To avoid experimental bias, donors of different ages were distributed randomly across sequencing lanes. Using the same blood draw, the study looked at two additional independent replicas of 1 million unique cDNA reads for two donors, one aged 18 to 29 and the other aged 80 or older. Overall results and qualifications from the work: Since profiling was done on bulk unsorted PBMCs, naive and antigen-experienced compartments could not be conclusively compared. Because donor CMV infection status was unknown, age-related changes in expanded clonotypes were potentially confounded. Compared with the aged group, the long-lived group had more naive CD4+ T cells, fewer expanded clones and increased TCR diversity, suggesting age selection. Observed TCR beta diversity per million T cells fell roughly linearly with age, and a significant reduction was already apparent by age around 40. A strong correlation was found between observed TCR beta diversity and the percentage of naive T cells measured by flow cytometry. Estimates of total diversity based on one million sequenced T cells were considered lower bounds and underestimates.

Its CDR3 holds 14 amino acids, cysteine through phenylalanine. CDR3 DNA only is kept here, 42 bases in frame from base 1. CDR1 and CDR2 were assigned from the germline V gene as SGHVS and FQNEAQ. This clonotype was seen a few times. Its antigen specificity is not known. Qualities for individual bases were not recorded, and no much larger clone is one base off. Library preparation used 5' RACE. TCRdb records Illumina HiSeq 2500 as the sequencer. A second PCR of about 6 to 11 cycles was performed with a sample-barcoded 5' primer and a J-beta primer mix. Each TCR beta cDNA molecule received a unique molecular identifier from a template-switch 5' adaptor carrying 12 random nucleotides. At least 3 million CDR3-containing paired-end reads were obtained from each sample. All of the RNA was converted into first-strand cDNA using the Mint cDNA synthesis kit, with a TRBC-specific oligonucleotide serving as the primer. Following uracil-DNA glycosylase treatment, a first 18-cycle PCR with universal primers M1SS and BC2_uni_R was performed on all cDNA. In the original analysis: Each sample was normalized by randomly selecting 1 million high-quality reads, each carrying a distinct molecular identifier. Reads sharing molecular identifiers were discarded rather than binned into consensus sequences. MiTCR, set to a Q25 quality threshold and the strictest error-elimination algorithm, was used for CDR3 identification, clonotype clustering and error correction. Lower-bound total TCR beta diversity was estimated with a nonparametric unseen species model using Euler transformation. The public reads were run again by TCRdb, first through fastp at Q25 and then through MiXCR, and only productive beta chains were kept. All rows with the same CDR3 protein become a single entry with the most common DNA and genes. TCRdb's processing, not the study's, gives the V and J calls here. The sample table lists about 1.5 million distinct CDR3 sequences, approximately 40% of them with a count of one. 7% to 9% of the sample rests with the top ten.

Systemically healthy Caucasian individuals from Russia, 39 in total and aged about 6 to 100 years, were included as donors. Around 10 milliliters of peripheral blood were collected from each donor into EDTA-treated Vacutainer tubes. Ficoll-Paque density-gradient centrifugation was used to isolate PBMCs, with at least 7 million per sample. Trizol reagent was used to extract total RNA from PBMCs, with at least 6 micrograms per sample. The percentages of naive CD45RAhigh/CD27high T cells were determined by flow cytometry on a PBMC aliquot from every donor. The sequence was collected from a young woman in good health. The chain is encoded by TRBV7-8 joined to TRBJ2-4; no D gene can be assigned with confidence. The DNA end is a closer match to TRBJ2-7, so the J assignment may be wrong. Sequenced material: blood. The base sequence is TGTGCCAGCAGCCCACTTGTTGGCGAAAACGAGCAGTACTTC. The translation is CASSPLVGENEQYF.